This T cell receptor (beta chain) was recorded in a study of blood T cell repertoires in COVID-19. Overall study context: In each case, the material was cDNA or gDNA derived from T cells, B-cell-depleted T cells, or PBMCs.

In the original processing: Using reference gene primer amplification, nucleated cell counts were estimated. TCRdb keeps only in-frame clones here, not all; method: immunoSEQ multiplex PCR. Clonal size and the V and J genes are those of that table, whereas D and trimming came from the DNA. The sample has 200,000 to 250,000 clones, around 86% seen once. Participant-given clinical history determined each cohort assignment. The sequence was collected from a woman between 45 and 60 years old with acute COVID-19. Material: PBMCs or T cells enriched from blood (not recorded which).

The DNA of the CDR3 is TGTGCCAGCATCGGGGATAGTCAGCCCCAGCATTTT. As protein: CASIGDSQPQHF. The chain couples TRBV12-3 or TRBV12-4 to TRBJ1-5, with D unresolved. V shed 7 bases and J shed 6 bases, with 10 bases lying between them. The CDR3 totals 12 residues.